This T cell receptor beta chain was captured in a study of high-grade serous ovarian cancer treatment subgroups. Study details: Mean per sample: around 14,000 reads, around 7,100 unique TCR beta rearrangements.

Tumor samples were taken before definitive surgery or chemotherapy. The table came from immunoSEQ multiplex PCR; TCRdb's copy has only in-frame clones and leaves some out. The table records about 36,000 clones, 79% of them present only once. Note on this clone: The target antigen is unknown.

The V end lost 9 bases, the J end lost 6 bases, and 24 bases lay between the germline ends. CDR1 is SNHLY, CDR2 FYNNEI, per germline. This CDR3 contains 16 residues. Study outcomes and limitations: These tumor repertoires lack spatial information from bulk sequencing. The analyses considered CDR3 and ignored CDR1 and CDR2. Different patients shared almost no repertoire; same-patient tumors shared about 0.1 to 0.8.

The sequence was collected from a human donor with high-grade serous ovarian cancer. V is TRBV2 and J is TRBJ2-1; either TRBD1 or TRBD2 may fit D (6 bases each). Sequenced material: tumor tissue. The CDR3 nucleotides are TGTGCCAGACAGGGAGGTCAACTCCCCCCGGGCAATGAGCAGTTCTTC. As protein: CARQGGQLPPGNEQFF.